These T cell receptor beta chains were read from a single sample in a study of a mutant IDH1 vaccine in newly diagnosed glioma. These receptors' targets are unknown. Produced via immunoSEQ multiplex PCR; TCRdb's table is partial and in-frame only. The sample carries about 67,000 clones, 75% to 90% recorded once. The sequenced sample was PBMCs, obtained from a glioma patient whose treatment included an IDH1 peptide vaccine. These receptors originate from a man younger than 30 with glioma. The CDR3 runs from the conserved cysteine through the conserved F or W. The D gene is left open where the match is weak. For some rows the clone size is stated as once, few or many, or as a class when expanded; others skip it.

>TRBD1|TRBV30|TRBJ2-7|NA
TGTGCCTGGAGTTGGGGGACAGGGGGCACCCCTACATACTTC
CAWSWGTGGTPTYF
>TRBD2|TRBV4-1|TRBJ2-7|NA
TGCGCCAGCAGCCGTAGCGGGGGGGATTACGAGCAGTACTTC
CASSRSGGDYEQYF
>NA|TRBV5-1|TRBJ1-3|NA
TGCGCCAGCAGCCCCCGAGGGGGGGCGCGTGGAAACACCATATATTTT
CASSPRGGARGNTIYF
>TRBD1|TRBV29-1|TRBJ1-5|few
TGCAGCGGATGGACAGGGGACGGTCAGCCCCAGCATTTT
CSGWTGDGQPQHF
>NA|TRBV27|TRBJ1-2|NA
TGTGCCAGCAGTCCGCTGACGGAAACTAACTATGGCTACACCTTC
CASSPLTETNYGYTF
>TRBD1|TRBV13|TRBJ1-2|NA
TGTGCCAGCAGCTTAGTTGGCAGGGGGTCGTATGGCTACACCTTC
CASSLVGRGSYGYTF
>NA|TRBV28|TRBJ1-3|NA
TGTGCCAGCAGTTTAATTAGCCTTGGAAACACCATATATTTT
CASSLISLGNTIYF
>NA|TRBV27|TRBJ2-7|once
TGTGCCAGCAGGACGACTCTGGACAGTGGTCACCACGAGCAGTACTTC
CASRTTLDSGHHEQYF
>NA|TRBV7-8|TRBJ1-6|NA
TGTGCCAGCAGCTTTGATGGGAATTCACCCCTCCACTTT
CASSFDGNSPLHF
>NA|TRBV19|TRBJ1-3|NA
TGTGCCAGTAGGCGTAACAGGGTCGGAAACACCATATATTTT
CASRRNRVGNTIYF
>NA|TRBV18|TRBJ1-1|NA
TGTGCCAGCTCGACCCTAGGGGTTCATAGGACTGAAGCTTTCTTT
CASSTLGVHRTEAFF
>TRBD1|TRBV9|TRBJ2-6|NA
TGTGCCAGCAGCGCAGACTCCGGGACAGGGGTCCCTGGGGCCAACGTCCTGACTTTC
CASSADSGTGVPGANVLTF
>TRBD1|TRBV27|TRBJ2-5|NA
TGTGCCAGCAGCAACCTGGGGGTTCAGGGGGCAGGGGAGACCCAGTACTTC
CASSNLGVQGAGETQYF
>NA|TRBV2|TRBJ1-2|NA
TGTGCCAGCATCGGGGACGTCCGAGGCTATGGCTACACCTTC
CASIGDVRGYGYTF
>NA|TRBV10-3|TRBJ1-5|NA
TGTGCCATCAGGGGGACTAGCAATCAGCCCCAGCATTTT
CAIRGTSNQPQHF
>TRBD1|TRBV27|TRBJ1-5|NA
TGTGCCAGCAGTTCTTCATCAAGGACAGGTCATCCAAGATATAGCAATCAGCCCCAGCATTTT
CASSSSSRTGHPRYSNQPQHF
>NA|TRBV4-1|TRBJ2-6|NA
TGCGCCAGCAGCCAAGCGGCCCTGATCTCTGGGGCCAACGTCCTGACTTTC
CASSQAALISGANVLTF
>NA|TRBV10-3|TRBJ1-1|few
TGTGCCATCAGTACTCGGGACCTGGGAGGGAAAACTGAAGCTTTCTTT
CAISTRDLGGKTEAFF
>NA|TRBV28|TRBJ1-5|NA
TGTGCCAGCAATCGGGGAACCTATAATCAGCCCCAGCATTTT
CASNRGTYNQPQHF
>NA|TRBV13|TRBJ2-7|few
TGTGCCAGCGCCGGTTTCGCCCTCCGCGAGCAGTACTTC
CASAGFALREQYF
>NA|TRBV30|TRBJ1-2|NA
TGTGCCTGGAGTGTACGGGGAGAGGGGTCGGGCTATGGCTACACCTTC
CAWSVRGEGSGYGYTF
>NA|TRBV7-2|TRBJ1-6|once
TGTGCCAGCAGCTTGGGGCTTCATTCACCCCTCCACTTT
CASSLGLHSPLHF
>NA|TRBV9|TRBJ1-6|NA
TGTGCCAGCAGCGTAGAGGGAGGGGAGAATTCACCCCTCCACTTT
CASSVEGGENSPLHF
>NA|TRBV10-3|TRBJ2-3|NA
TGTGCCATCAAAGCGGTGGCAGGGAACACAGATACGCAGTATTTT
CAIKAVAGNTDTQYF
>TRBD2|TRBV11-2|TRBJ2-7|NA
TGTGCCAGCAGCTTAGCGGGAGGTTTAAGCGAGCAGTACTTC
CASSLAGGLSEQYF
>TRBD2|TRBV9|TRBJ2-1|NA
TGTGCCAGCAGGGGAAAGGCGGGGGGACCTTCCTACAATGAGCAGTTCTTC
CASRGKAGGPSYNEQFF
>NA|TRBV20-1|TRBJ1-4|NA
TGCAATTTTGCAACTAATGAAAAACTGTTTTTT
CNFATNEKLFF
>TRBD1|TRBV19|TRBJ1-1|few
TGTGCCAGTAGTATAGACGGGGGGGGACAGGGCGACACTGAAGCTTTCTTT
CASSIDGGGQGDTEAFF
>NA|TRBV5-1|TRBJ1-3|NA
TGCGCCAGCGGGCGGGCCTCTGGAAACACCATATATTTT
CASGRASGNTIYF
>NA|TRBV9|TRBJ2-7|few
TGTGCCAGCAGCGTAGCTAGCAGCTCCTACGAGCAGTACTTC
CASSVASSSYEQYF
>TRBD1|TRBV4-3|TRBJ2-1|NA
TGCGCCAGCAGCCAAGTAGGGGGCATAGGAGGCGATGAGCAGTTCTTC
CASSQVGGIGGDEQFF
>TRBD1|TRBV11-2|TRBJ1-3|once
TGTGCCAGCATTACAGGGGCCTCTGGAAACACCATATATTTT
CASITGASGNTIYF
>NA|TRBV29-1|TRBJ1-2|NA
TGCAGCGTTGAGGAAGAAGGGGGCTACACCTTC
CSVEEEGGYTF
>NA|TRBV7-6|TRBJ2-2|once
TGTGCCAGCAGCTTAGAAGGGGACACCGGGGAGCTGTTTTTT
CASSLEGDTGELFF
>NA|TRBV27|TRBJ1-2|NA
TGTGCCAGCAGTTCCGAACCGACAGCTTATGGCTACACCTTC
CASSSEPTAYGYTF
>NA|TRBV4-2|TRBJ1-5|NA
TGTGCCAGCAGCCAAGAAATTGGGACTAGCAATCAGCCCCAGCATTTT
CASSQEIGTSNQPQHF
>NA|TRBV9|TRBJ1-1|once
TGTGCCAGCAGCGTAACAGGGATGGGGAACACTGAAGCTTTCTTT
CASSVTGMGNTEAFF
>NA|TRBV30|TRBJ2-1|NA
TGTGCCTGGCGACAGAGTCCCTCCTACAATGAGCAGTTCTTC
CAWRQSPSYNEQFF
>NA|TRBV5-1|TRBJ2-7|NA
TGCGCCAGCAGCACAAGTCCTTCAAGCTCCTACGAGCAGTACTTC
CASSTSPSSSYEQYF
>TRBD1|TRBV5-1|TRBJ1-2|NA
TGCGCCAGCAGCTTCTTTGGGAGACAGGGATTCATTGGCTACACCTTC
CASSFFGRQGFIGYTF
>TRBD2|TRBV7-9|TRBJ2-3|NA
TGTGCCAGCAGCTTCGGTCGAGCGGGGGGCATAGATACGCAGTATTTT
CASSFGRAGGIDTQYF
>NA|TRBV7-2|TRBJ2-1|NA
TGTGCCAGCAGTTACCCGAGCTCCTACAATGAGCAGTTCTTC
CASSYPSSYNEQFF
>NA|TRBV6-5|TRBJ2-1|NA
TGTGCCAGCAGTTACTCGATCGTCGGCCTCAATGAGCAGTTCTTC
CASSYSIVGLNEQFF
>NA|TRBV25-1|TRBJ2-3|once
TGTGCCAGCAGTGAATATAGGTGGGCCACAGATACGCAGTATTTT
CASSEYRWATDTQYF
>NA|TRBV19|TRBJ2-2|once
TGTGCCAGTAGTCCCCTAGACCAGGTGGAGCTGTTTTTT
CASSPLDQVELFF
>NA|TRBV7-2|TRBJ2-7|NA
TGTGCCAGCAGCTTAGCGCTGGGCAGCACCTACGAGCAGTACTTC
CASSLALGSTYEQYF
>NA|TRBV5-5|TRBJ1-1|NA
TGTGCCAGCAGCGGGGGAGGGGTTCCTGAAGCTTTCTTT
CASSGGGVPEAFF
>TRBD1|TRBV19|TRBJ1-2|NA
TGTGCCAGTACTCACAGTTGGGACAGGGTAAGTCATGGCTACACCTTC
CASTHSWDRVSHGYTF
>NA|TRBV30|TRBJ2-3|NA
TGTGCCTGGAGTCCCCCGACGACAGATACGCAGTATTTT
CAWSPPTTDTQYF
>NA|TRBV11-2|TRBJ1-2|NA
TGTGCCAGCAGCTTAGTTGGGGGATCGTACTATGGCTACACCTTC
CASSLVGGSYYGYTF
>TRBD2|TRBV6-1|TRBJ2-2|NA
TGTGCCAGCTGGGGAGGGGTCAGCAAGACCGGGGAGCTGTTTTTT
CASWGGVSKTGELFF
>NA|TRBV19|TRBJ2-3|NA
TGTGCCACCGGCCGGGCTCTTTTGGCAGATACGCAGTATTTT
CATGRALLADTQYF
>NA|TRBV5-1|TRBJ1-1|NA
TGCGCCAGCAGCTTGTGGGTCACAGAGAACACTGAAGCTTTCTTT
CASSLWVTENTEAFF
>NA|TRBV5-8|TRBJ1-5|medium-sized
TGTGCCAGCAGTCCTGACAGTAGCAATCAGCCCCAGCATTTT
CASSPDSSNQPQHF
>NA|TRBV7-2|TRBJ2-7|NA
TGTGCCAGCAGCCTCTCCGGGGGCTACGAGCAGTACTTC
CASSLSGGYEQYF
>NA|TRBV7-9|TRBJ2-5|NA
TGTGCCAGCAGCCCCCTTGGCGGCCCGGGAGAGACCCAGTACTTC
CASSPLGGPGETQYF
>NA|TRBV4-1|TRBJ2-2|NA
TGCGCCAGCAGCCAACACGGGGGCGCTTACACCGGGGAGCTGTTTTTT
CASSQHGGAYTGELFF
>TRBD1|TRBV27|TRBJ2-7|NA
TGTGCCAGCAGCCCCCGGGACAGCTACTTCTACGAGCAGTACTTC
CASSPRDSYFYEQYF